The 26 T cell receptor beta chains below were found in one sample sequenced in a study of control samples from healthy donors and cancer patients. Libraries were prepared by immunoSEQ multiplex PCR; TCRdb keeps only in-frame clonotypes and omits some of them. Among around 130,000 clones listed, about 88% were seen once. The sequenced sample consisted of blood. These receptors originate from a man aged 45-65 years in good health.

The chain carries TRBV19 and TRBJ2-7; D is uncertain. Germline V gene sequence: CDR1 LNHDA, CDR2 SQIVND (reference sequence). The CDR3 runs to 13 residues. V dropped 4 bases and J dropped 6 bases, with 13 bases sitting between them. As DNA, the CDR3 is TGTGCCAGTAGTAGTCTACCAACCGCCGAGCAGTACTTC. It is translated as CASSSLPTAEQYF.

V is TRBV10-3 and J is TRBJ2-5, with a tentative D call TRBD1 (6 bases). V was shortened by 6 bases and J by 0 bases, with 11 bases between the two germline ends. From germline, CDR1 is ENHRY and CDR2 SYGVKD. This CDR3 comprises 14 residues. The CDR3 region has the DNA TGTGCCATCAGCGGGACATCGTACCAAGAGACCCAGTACTTC. As protein: CAISGTSYQETQYF.

The V call is TRBV9, the J call TRBJ2-3; 7 bases line up with TRBD2. From germline, CDR1 is SGDLS and CDR2 YYNGEE. The V segment lost 5 bases and the J segment 1 base; nucleotides outside the gene matches: 4. This CDR3 has 14 residues. The chain's CDR3 is CASRAGDRTDTQYF. The CDR3 nucleotides read TGTGCCAGCAGGGCGGGGGATCGCACAGATACGCAGTATTTT.

This clone was seen more than once but under ten times. V is TRBV19 and J is TRBJ1-5; D perhaps matches TRBD1 (6 bases). The V end lost 7 bases, the J end lost 5 bases, and 18 bases lay between the germline ends. The CDR3 totals 15 residues. Per germline, CDR1 LNHDA and CDR2 SQIVND (reference sequence). CDR3 sequence: CASTRSRTVDQPQHF. The CDR3 nucleotides read TGTGCCAGTACCCGTTCTAGGACAGTTGATCAGCCCCAGCATTTT.

CDR3 amino acids: CASKRGGRTDTQYF. DNA for the CDR3: TGTGCCAGCAAGCGGGGGGGCCGCACAGATACGCAGTATTTT. This rearrangement joins TRBV2 to TRBJ2-3, with TRBD2 identical over 10 bases. V trimming: 7 bases; J trimming: 1 base; junction bases outside the gene matches: 2. The germline gives CDR1 SNHLY, CDR2 FYNNEI. This CDR3 spans 14 amino acids.

This clone was seen only once. The rearrangement links TRBV18 to TRBJ1-2, with D hard to call. Germline V CDR1 and CDR2: KGHSH, LQKENI. V was shortened by 3 bases and J by 0 bases, with 17 bases between the two germline ends. This CDR3 comprises 17 residues. The CDR3 DNA sequence: TGTGCCAGCTCACCCCTTAGGACTGACAACTCTAACTATGGCTACACCTTC. It is translated as CASSPLRTDNSNYGYTF.

The gene calls are TRBV10-3 and TRBJ1-2, with 10 nucleotides matching TRBD1. The V and J ends lost 6 bases and 3 bases, in that order; junction bases with no gene match: 1. Germline CDR1 ENHRY, CDR2 SYGVKD. This CDR3 is built from 13 residues. The CDR3 region is CAIRGTGDYGYTF. CDR3 sequence (DNA): TGTGCCATCAGAGGGACAGGGGACTATGGCTACACCTTC.

This clone was recorded once. The V call is TRBV28, the J call TRBJ1-4; possibly TRBD1 for D (5 bases). The CDR3 has 16 residues. The germline V gene has CDR1 MDHEN and CDR2 SYDVKM. Trimming pared 2 bases from V and 3 bases from J, leaving 13 bases between. CDR3 sequence reads: CASSLADLGPNEKLFF. In DNA form, the CDR3 reads TGTGCCAGCAGTTTAGCCGATTTGGGGCCTAATGAAAAACTGTTTTTT.

The V gene is TRBV2, the J gene TRBJ2-5; D gene uncertain. The germline V and J ends were trimmed by 0 bases and 7 bases, with 12 bases remaining between them. The germline gives CDR1 SNHLY, CDR2 FYNNEI. This CDR3 is 14 amino acids long. In nucleotides, the CDR3 is TGTGCCAGCAGTGAAGCTATCGGTTCCGGGACCCAGTACTTC. Its protein product is CASSEAIGSGTQYF.

The chain couples TRBV9 to TRBJ1-2, with D possibly matching TRBD1 (5 bases). This CDR3 has 14 amino acids. CDR1 and CDR2 (germline): SGDLS, YYNGEE. The V end lost 0 bases, the J end lost 7 bases, and 13 bases lay between the germline ends. CDR3 residues: CASSVAIQGAGYTF. The DNA of the CDR3 is TGTGCCAGCAGCGTAGCTATTCAGGGTGCTGGCTACACCTTC. The whole variable domain, remainder taken from reference TRBV9 and TRBJ1-2, is DSGVTQTPKHLITATGQRVTLRCSPRSGDLSVYWYQQSLDQGLQFLIQYYNGEERAKGNILERFSAQQFPDLHSELNLSSLELGDSALYFCASSVAIQGAGYTFGSGTRLTVV.

The gene calls are TRBV28 and TRBJ2-1, with 11 bases aligning to TRBD2. V shed 6 bases and J 4 bases; nucleotides not matched to a gene: 5. CDR1 is MDHEN, CDR2 SYDVKM, per germline. The CDR3 contains 15 residues. CDR3 coding DNA: TGTGCCAGCAGGATAGCGGGGGGGCGGTACAATGAGCAGTTCTTC. Its protein is CASRIAGGRYNEQFF.

The chain carries TRBV4-2 and TRBJ2-1; no definite D call. The germline CDR1 and CDR2 sequences are LGHNA and YNFKEQ. This CDR3 region has 14 residues. Trimming shortened V by 0 bases and J by 3 bases, and 6 bases separated the two germline ends. The CDR3 DNA sequence: TGTGCCAGCAGCCAAGAAAGCAACTACAATGAGCAGTTCTTC. This translates into CASSQESNYNEQFF.

This clone was detected only a few times. The rearrangement links TRBV24-1 to TRBJ2-7; D may be TRBD1 (5 bases). Trimming shortened V by 5 bases and J by 5 bases, and 9 bases separated the two germline ends. Germline values: CDR1 KGHDR, CDR2 SFDVKD. This CDR3 spans 12 amino acids. Written as DNA, the CDR3 is TGTGCCACCAGTGGGGCAGGGAACGAGCAGTACTTC. This codes for CATSGAGNEQYF.

The chain combines TRBV6-5 with TRBJ2-6, with unresolved D. The CDR3 covers 13 residues. V lost 7 bases and J 0 bases, leaving 4 bases between the germline ends. Germline CDR1 reads MNHEY; CDR2 reads SVGAGI. CDR3 nucleotide sequence: TGTGCCAGCATCGCCTCTGGGGCCAACGTCCTGACTTTC. This encodes CASIASGANVLTF.

The V gene is TRBV19, the J gene TRBJ1-5, with no clear D. Trimming left V 7 bases short and J 3 bases short, with 13 bases between. The CDR3 totals 14 residues. Per germline, CDR1 LNHDA and CDR2 SQIVND (reference sequence). CDR3 sequence: CASTLEGFNQPQHF. The CDR3 nucleotides read TGTGCCAGTACCCTCGAGGGATTCAATCAGCCCCAGCATTTT.

The chain is built from TRBV9 and TRBJ1-1, with D possibly TRBD1 on 5 matching bases. Germline CDR1 SGDLS, CDR2 YYNGEE. CDR3 length equals 15 residues. The V and J ends lost 2 bases and 6 bases respectively, with 17 bases between them. The CDR3 protein is CASSVTPIGAAEAFF. As DNA, the CDR3 is TGTGCCAGCAGCGTCACGCCTATCGGGGCAGCTGAAGCTTTCTTT.

The rearrangement links TRBV18 to TRBJ2-1, with 7 bases identical to TRBD1. Germline loops: CDR1 KGHSH, CDR2 LQKENI. The CDR3 totals 13 residues. V was clipped by 5 bases and J by 12 bases; unmatched bases: 10. The chain's CDR3 is CASSSYSDRAQFF. Here the CDR3 DNA reads TGTGCCAGCTCATCATACAGTGACAGGGCGCAGTTCTTC.

This clone was counted a single time. The chain combines TRBV2 with TRBJ1-5; 7 bases are shared with TRBD1. J lost 3 bases, V lost 10 bases, and 9 bases had no gene match. The germline V gene encodes CDR1 SNHLY and CDR2 FYNNEI. CDR3 length equals 14 residues. The CDR3 DNA is TGTGCCACAAGGACAGGCAATGTCAATCAGCCCCAGCATTTT. Its translation is CATRTGNVNQPQHF.

This clone was detected only a few times. This sequence joins TRBV2 and TRBJ2-3; a possible D gene is TRBD2 (7 bases). The CDR3 is made up of 17 amino acids. The germline gives CDR1 SNHLY, CDR2 FYNNEI. The V and J ends lost 7 bases and 2 bases respectively, with 22 bases between them. The CDR3 nucleotides read TGTGCCAGCATCTTGCGGGGGACAACGATTTCCACAGATACGCAGTATTTT. Protein sequence: CASILRGTTISTDTQYF.

The sample holds one count of this clone. This chain joins TRBV5-1 and TRBJ1-2, with D unresolved. The CDR3 is made up of 16 amino acids. V gave up 0 bases and J gave up 4 bases, with 16 bases separating them. Germline values: CDR1 SGHRS, CDR2 YFSETQ. The CDR3 protein is CASSLAWTGESYGYTF. The CDR3, as DNA: TGCGCCAGCAGCTTGGCCTGGACCGGGGAGAGCTATGGCTACACCTTC.

V is TRBV7-3 and J is TRBJ1-1; 9 bases are a match to TRBD1. Germline CDR1 SGHTA, CDR2 FQGTGA. V gave up 5 bases and J gave up 0 bases; unmatched junction bases: 10. The CDR3 contains 17 residues. CDR3 loop: CASSPYGTGQMNTEAFF. For the CDR3, the DNA is TGTGCCAGCAGCCCATATGGGACAGGGCAAATGAACACTGAAGCTTTCTTT. Full variable domain (rest looked up from reference TRBV7-3 and TRBJ1-1): GAGVSQTPSNKVTEKGKYVELRCDPISGHTALYWYRQSLGQGPEFLIYFQGTGAADDSGLPNDRFFAVRPEGSVSTLKIQRTERGDSAVYLCASSPYGTGQMNTEAFFGQGTRLTVV.

This rearrangement joins TRBV24-1 to TRBJ2-2; 8 bases line up with TRBD1. Per the germline V gene, CDR1 is KGHDR and CDR2 is SFDVKD. CDR3 size: 18 residues. With 5 bases clipped from V and 3 bases from J, the junction kept 13 bases outside the gene matches. The CDR3 spells CATSVNPRGQEYTGELFF. CDR3 coding DNA: TGTGCCACCAGTGTTAACCCCCGGGGACAGGAGTACACCGGGGAGCTGTTTTTT.

The rearrangement links TRBV5-1 to TRBJ2-5; D is unresolved. Trimming took off 0 bases at V and 1 base at J, with 10 bases between the two ends. There are 15 residues in the CDR3. CDR1 is SGHRS, CDR2 YFSETQ, per germline. The DNA of the CDR3 is TGCGCCAGCAGCTTGGGTCAAAGAGGCCAAGAGACCCAGTACTTC. It encodes CASSLGQRGQETQYF.

The rearrangement uses TRBV3-1 (or the pseudogene TRBV3-2) and TRBJ2-7; D ambiguous. Germline V gives CDR1 LGHDT, CDR2 YNNKEL (reference sequence). The CDR3 runs to 16 residues. V gave up 0 bases and J gave up 0 bases, with 12 bases separating them. The CDR3 coding sequence is TGTGCCAGCAGCCAAGAGGGCAGACCTTCCTCCTACGAGCAGTACTTC. Protein product: CASSQEGRPSSYEQYF.

The chain links TRBV7-3 to TRBJ2-3, with TRBD2 identical over 8 bases. The CDR3 contains 14 residues. Trimming cost V 4 bases and J 4 bases; bases outside gene matches: 4. CDR1 and CDR2 (germline): SGHTA, FQGTGA. This chain's CDR3 is CASSSGLAADTQYF. The CDR3 region has the DNA TGTGCCAGCAGCTCTGGACTAGCCGCAGATACGCAGTATTTT.

The chain employs TRBV28 and TRBJ2-3; 14 bases are a match to TRBD2. The CDR3 is 15 amino acids. Germline loops: CDR1 MDHEN, CDR2 SYDVKM. With 5 bases clipped from V and 4 bases from J, the junction kept 2 bases outside the gene matches. CDR3 in amino acids: CASSGLAGGADTQYF. Written as DNA, the CDR3 is TGTGCCAGCAGTGGACTAGCGGGGGGTGCAGATACGCAGTATTTT.